The subject of this entry is one T cell receptor (beta chain). V lost 3 bases and J 6 bases, leaving 12 bases between the germline ends. The CDR3 loop spans 13 amino acids. Germline CDR1 and CDR2: SNHLY and FYNNEI. This specimen comes from a study of blood T cell repertoires in COVID-19. Under the authors' procedure: Reference gene primer amplification in the assay estimated nucleated cell counts. The assay was immunoSEQ multiplex PCR, and TCRdb's table has in-frame clones only and misses some. The DNA gave D and trimming, while V, J and clone size come from that table. In the table there are about 70,000 clones, approximately 86% of which are singletons.

The receptor's source is a human donor in a cohort sampled during active COVID-19. This chain connects TRBV2 to TRBJ2-7; a possible D gene is TRBD2 (6 bases). The sequencing input was peripheral blood. The DNA for the CDR3 is TGTGCCAGCAGTGAGAGGGAGGTAACCGAGCAGTACTTC. Translated, it gives CASSEREVTEQYF.